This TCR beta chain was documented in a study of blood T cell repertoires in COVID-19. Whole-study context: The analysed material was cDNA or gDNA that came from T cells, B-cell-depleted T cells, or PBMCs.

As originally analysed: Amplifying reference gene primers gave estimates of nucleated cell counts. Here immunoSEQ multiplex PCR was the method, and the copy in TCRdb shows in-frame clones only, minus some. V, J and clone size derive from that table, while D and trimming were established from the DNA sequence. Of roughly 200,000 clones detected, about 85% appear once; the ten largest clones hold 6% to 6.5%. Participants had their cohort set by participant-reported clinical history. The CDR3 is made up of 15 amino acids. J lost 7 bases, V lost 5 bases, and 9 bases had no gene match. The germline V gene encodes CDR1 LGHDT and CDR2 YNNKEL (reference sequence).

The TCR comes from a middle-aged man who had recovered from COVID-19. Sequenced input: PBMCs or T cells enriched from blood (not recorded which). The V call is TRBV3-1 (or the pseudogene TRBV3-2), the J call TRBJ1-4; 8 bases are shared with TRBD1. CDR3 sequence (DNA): TGTGCCAGCAGCAAAGGACAGGGCCTGGCTGAAAAACTGTTTTTT. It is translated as CASSKGQGLAEKLFF.